This T cell receptor beta chain was profiled in a study of identifying expanded T cells in peripheral blood (dated by TCRdb to between 2018 and 2021). Concerning the study at large: Technical replicates were generated by sequencing separate aliquots of the same genomic DNA pool, and four replicates were compared pairwise.

The paper's findings and limits, for the study overall: The beta-binomial model significantly reduced the number of clones called differentially abundant and the false-positive rate across all healthy-donor time intervals. Variance in clone template counts between approximately 2-week samples significantly increased with total template count across all healthy donors. Approximately 1.2 differentially abundant clones were flagged by the binomial model between technical replicates, whereas about 15 and 19 were flagged over approximately two weeks and four weeks, respectively. It was expected by the authors that biological variance in healthy repertoires might increase further over much longer intervals, such as months to years.

No immune events such as infections were documented for the healthy donors during the collection period. Time-dependent variance in a beta-binomial model of T-cell clone differential abundance was calibrated using healthy-donor blood repertoires as a training cohort. The training cohort comprised roughly ten healthy donors, 3 female and 7 male. The donors were between roughly 29 and 70 years old, with an average age of about 40 years. Whole blood from each healthy donor was obtained from a commercial supplier and was collected at three time points about two weeks apart. For immunosequencing, genomic DNA was extracted from whole blood that had not been sorted. The immunoSEQ Assay, which uses bias-controlled multiplex PCR amplification of genomic DNA, was used to profile TCRbeta CDR3 regions. The source study handled its data this way. The absolute abundance of each unique TCRbeta CDR3 region was quantified after sequences were collapsed and filtered. Differential abundance was assessed using a binomial (Fisher-equivalent) model and a beta-binomial model in which time-dependent variance fitted from healthy donors was added. Clones with fewer than 5 combined templates were removed, and a clone was called differentially abundant if the clone's Benjamini-Hochberg FDR was below 0.01. Beta-binomial variance was modeled as a function of total template count across the two samples using the form v = (b*log(k)+a)^2. In its TCRdb copy, this immuneACCESS table keeps in-frame sequences only and misses some clones. Where compared with another copy, unresolved V genes explain less than half of these, and the others have no known cause. Clonal size and the V and J genes are those of that table, whereas D and trimming came from the DNA. This sample holds around 130,000 clones; 65% to 90% were observed only once. Approximately 8% of the sample is in the top ten clones.

With regard to this clone: Its target antigen remains unknown. Base qualities were left out, and no much larger clone turns up one base away.

V loses 2 bases, J loses 4 bases, and the germline ends lie 0 bases apart. Taken from the germline V gene, the CDR1 and CDR2 loops are SNHLY and FYNNEI. Including cysteine and phenylalanine, the CDR3 has 11 amino acids. Only CDR3 DNA remains: 33 bases, in frame from the first base. The chain uses TRBV2 and TRBJ1-5; no D gene can be assigned with confidence. Sequencing input: blood. This clonotype was obtained from a person between 18 and 69 years old in good health. The CDR3 region has the sequence CASSENQPQHF. In nucleotide form, the sequence is TGTGCCAGCAGTGAAAATCAGCCCCAGCATTTT.